This T cell receptor (beta chain) was captured in a study of T cell repertoires and Cas9 in healthy adults. Study in general: CD4 and CD8 compartments: SpCas9-reactive T cells profiled for potency, cytotoxicity, lineage.

Sequencing was performed with immunoSEQ multiplex PCR; in TCRdb, only in-frame clones are kept and a portion is missing. The table records fewer than 25,000 clones, 91% of them present only once. Study-wide findings and caveats: In vitro, SpCas9-reactive Tregs were reported to curb effector T cell proliferation and function.

The germline V gene has CDR1 SGHRS and CDR2 YFSETQ. V lost 0 bases and J lost 1; bases outside the gene matches: 2. This CDR3 spans 15 amino acids. As concerns this clone: Its antigen is not identified.

The sequencing sample was made of CD4+ effector T cells (CD127+, CD25-, CD137-, CD154-) from PBMCs; culture status not recorded. The clonotype comes from a human donor in good health. The chain combines TRBV5-1 with TRBJ2-3, with 7 bases fitting TRBD2. The CDR3 DNA reads as TGCGCCAGCAGCTTGGAACTAGCGCGCACAGATACGCAGTATTTT. Protein: CASSLELARTDTQYF. The full variable domain, completed using reference TRBV5-1 and TRBJ2-3, is KAGVTQTPRYLIKTRGQQVTLSCSPISGHRSVSWYQQTPGQGLQFLFEYFSETQRNKGNFPGRFSGRQFSNSRSEMNVSTLELGDSALYLCASSLELARTDTQYFGPGTRLTVL.